This T cell receptor beta chain appears in the sequencing data of a study of cytomegalovirus exposure and HLA in healthy donors. Study overall: The 120 validation repertoires used the same platform as the 550 to 700 first-cohort repertoires (as reported by a later analysis). Study observations and caveats: Subsequent analysis found a tendency for first-cohort TCR clusters to co-occur within the 95 to 150 validation repertoires.

Sequencing used immunoSEQ multiplex PCR; TCRdb keeps in-frame clones, though not all of them. The table shows over 90,000 clones, with approximately 95% occurring only once. Concerning this clone itself: Its specificity is not known.

V was shortened by 7 bases and J by 5 bases, with 15 bases between the two germline ends. This CDR3 contains 13 residues. Germline V gene lookup returns CDR1 SGHTA and CDR2 FQGTGA. The rearrangement links TRBV7-3 to TRBJ2-7; tentatively, D is TRBD2 (5 bases). This TCR derives from a woman younger than 30 in good health and CMV-seronegative. The sequenced material came from PBMCs. The CDR3 spells CASTPYTEDEQYF. Written as DNA, the CDR3 is TGTGCCAGCACACCTTACACGGAGGACGAGCAGTACTTC.